A selection of T cell receptor beta chains follows, all from one sample in a study of OX40 agonist ivuxolimab in advanced cancers. The repertoire was sequenced with immunoSEQ multiplex PCR; TCRdb's copy has only in-frame clones and lacks some. The sample includes 55,000 to 75,000 clones, approximately 81% of them seen just once. Sequencing used CD4+ or CD8+ T cells sorted from blood, obtained in a trial of the OX40 agonist ivuxolimab. These receptors all come from an adult with an advanced solid tumor such as melanoma, head and neck, liver or kidney cancer. CDR3s include the opening cysteine and the closing phenylalanine or tryptophan. The order of the fields is CDR3 length, V gene, J gene, D gene, clone size, CDR3 protein, CDR3 DNA. The D gene is left open where the match is weak. A clone size is listed for some rows: how often the clone was seen (once, few, many), or a class if it is expanded.

14,TRBV27,TRBJ2-1,.,.,CASSFTGTYNEQFF,TGTGCCAGCAGTTTCACCGGGACTTACAATGAGCAGTTCTTC
10,TRBV21-1,TRBJ2-1,.,.,CASETHEQFF,TGTGCCAGCGAGACCCATGAGCAGTTCTTC
17,TRBV28,TRBJ2-6,TRBD2,once,CASSRGGALVGANVLTF,TGTGCCAGCTCCCGGGGAGGGGCGCTGGTGGGGGCCAACGTCCTGACTTTC
15,TRBV7-2,TRBJ1-5,.,.,CASSIVAGGNQPQHF,TGTGCCAGCAGCATAGTCGCAGGGGGCAATCAGCCCCAGCATTTT
17,TRBV5-4,TRBJ2-3,TRBD2,once,CASSLGGAGKNTDTQYF,TGTGCCAGCAGCTTGGGGGGAGCGGGAAAAAACACAGATACGCAGTATTTT
15,TRBV10-3,TRBJ1-1,TRBD1,.,CAIGRDRGQNTEAFF,TGTGCCATCGGCCGGGACAGGGGGCAGAACACTGAAGCTTTCTTT
14,TRBV28,TRBJ1-3,.,.,CASSLGRGGNTIYF,TGTGCCAGCAGTTTAGGACGAGGGGGAAACACCATATATTTT
15,TRBV5-4,TRBJ2-7,.,.,CASSVVGSQSYEQYF,TGTGCCAGCAGCGTTGTGGGATCCCAATCCTACGAGCAGTACTTC
12,TRBV5-8,TRBJ2-3,.,.,CASSFLSDTQYF,TGTGCCAGCAGCTTTTTGTCGGATACGCAGTATTTT
16,TRBV28,TRBJ2-3,.,.,CASSLDLPGGTDTQYF,TGTGCCAGCAGTTTGGACCTCCCCGGTGGCACAGATACGCAGTATTTT
18,TRBV18,TRBJ2-2,.,.,CASSPRASGTGNTGELFF,TGTGCCAGCTCACCTCGCGCCAGCGGGACAGGCAACACCGGGGAGCTGTTTTTT
18,TRBV19,TRBJ2-7,TRBD2,few,CASSIGSRTSGSSYEQYF,TGTGCCAGTAGTATAGGGTCCCGGACTAGCGGGAGCTCCTACGAGCAGTACTTC
15,TRBV7-9,TRBJ1-2,.,.,CASSLEVPAAGGYTF,TGTGCCAGCAGCTTAGAAGTCCCGGCCGCGGGGGGCTACACCTTC
13,TRBV28,TRBJ1-5,.,once,CASSPPTQKAQHF,TGTGCCAGCAGTCCCCCAACCCAAAAAGCCCAGCATTTT
14,TRBV7-2,TRBJ1-6,TRBD1,.,CASSVGTANSPLHF,TGTGCCAGCAGCGTAGGGACAGCCAATTCACCCCTCCACTTT
14,TRBV10-3,TRBJ1-5,.,.,CAIGGDIYGQPQHF,TGTGCCATCGGGGGGGACATTTACGGTCAGCCCCAGCATTTT
15,TRBV5-3,TRBJ2-7,TRBD2,.,CARSCGLAGAYEQYF,TGTGCCAGAAGCTGTGGACTAGCGGGAGCTTACGAGCAGTACTTC
14,TRBV28,TRBJ1-2,.,.,CASSLWGGGYGYTF,TGTGCCAGCAGTTTGTGGGGCGGAGGGTATGGCTACACCTTC
15,TRBV6-6,TRBJ1-5,.,.,CASTYRRDSNQPQHF,TGTGCCAGCACCTACCGACGGGATAGCAATCAGCCCCAGCATTTT
16,TRBV6-5,TRBJ2-7,TRBD2,.,CASSYGRTSGTYEQYF,TGTGCCAGCAGTTACGGACGGACTAGCGGGACCTACGAGCAGTACTTC
14,TRBV13,TRBJ1-2,TRBD1,few,CASSLRQGALGYTF,TGTGCCAGCAGTCTTCGACAGGGGGCTTTGGGCTACACCTTC
16,TRBV2,TRBJ1-5,TRBD1,.,CASSQQGNLGNQPQHF,TGTGCCAGCAGCCAACAGGGGAACCTTGGCAATCAGCCCCAGCATTTT
15,TRBV2,TRBJ1-2,.,.,CASSEREGDGYGYTF,TGTGCCAGCAGTGAAAGGGAGGGGGATGGGTATGGCTACACCTTC
19,TRBV2,TRBJ2-3,TRBD2,.,CASRLSGTSGGADLDTQYF,TGTGCCAGCAGATTATCCGGGACTAGCGGGGGGGCCGATTTAGATACGCAGTATTTT
14,TRBV19,TRBJ2-1,TRBD1,.,CASSILDRGDEQFF,TGTGCCAGTAGTATCTTGGACAGGGGAGATGAGCAGTTCTTC
12,TRBV6-5,TRBJ1-6,.,.,CASSSLNSPLHF,TGTGCCAGCAGCTCCCTTAATTCACCCCTCCACTTT
18,TRBV19,TRBJ1-5,TRBD1,once,CASSILLGTGRGNQPQHF,TGTGCCAGTAGTATTCTCCTCGGGACAGGACGGGGCAATCAGCCCCAGCATTTT
16,TRBV5-1,TRBJ2-7,.,.,CASSYGAGMYSYEQYF,TGCGCCAGCAGCTATGGGGCGGGGATGTACTCCTACGAGCAGTACTTC
14,TRBV30,TRBJ2-1,TRBD2,.,CAWSLGLADNEQFF,TGTGCCTGGAGTCTGGGACTAGCGGATAATGAGCAGTTCTTC
14,TRBV28,TRBJ1-2,TRBD1,.,CASSSGTANYGYTF,TGTGCCAGCAGTTCCGGGACAGCTAACTATGGCTACACCTTC
11,TRBV28,TRBJ1-4,TRBD1,.,CATQGGEKLFF,TGTGCGACACAGGGGGGTGAAAAACTGTTTTTT
18,TRBV7-3,TRBJ2-2,.,.,CASSLLAAQGGNTGELFF,TGTGCCAGCAGCTTACTAGCAGCACAGGGCGGTAACACCGGGGAGCTGTTTTTT
11,TRBV30,TRBJ1-1,.,few,CAWSGGNEAFF,TGTGCCTGGAGTGGGGGGAATGAAGCTTTCTTT
13,TRBV28,TRBJ1-5,.,.,CASSLESNQPQHF,TGTGCCAGCAGTTTAGAGAGCAATCAGCCCCAGCATTTT
11,TRBV28,TRBJ2-1,TRBD2,.,CVSGSVGEQFF,TGTGTTAGCGGGAGTGTCGGTGAGCAGTTCTTC
15,TRBV27,TRBJ2-3,TRBD2,.,CASSLLAGVTDTQYF,TGTGCCAGCAGTCTACTAGCGGGAGTCACAGATACGCAGTATTTT
15,TRBV19,TRBJ1-5,.,.,CASSESHISNQPQHF,TGTGCCAGTAGTGAGTCTCACATAAGCAATCAGCCCCAGCATTTT
16,TRBV30,TRBJ1-6,.,.,CAWSVRAGSYNSPLHF,TGTGCCTGGAGTGTCCGGGCCGGCTCCTATAATTCACCCCTCCACTTT
16,TRBV7-9,TRBJ1-5,TRBD1,.,CASSDGQGLANQPQHF,TGTGCCAGCAGCGACGGACAGGGGTTGGCAAATCAGCCCCAGCATTTT
14,TRBV2,TRBJ2-7,.,.,CASRAQGGSYEQYF,TGTGCCAGCAGGGCCCAGGGGGGCTCCTACGAGCAGTACTTC
13,TRBV21-1,TRBJ2-7,.,.,CANSGGLPYEQYF,TGTGCCAACTCCGGGGGGCTCCCCTACGAGCAGTACTTC
14,TRBV7-3,TRBJ2-7,.,.,CASSRGGSGYEQYF,TGTGCCAGCAGCCGCGGAGGCTCGGGGTACGAGCAGTACTTC
15,TRBV28,TRBJ2-4,TRBD1,.,CASSLDRGTKNIQYF,TGTGCCAGCAGTTTAGACAGGGGGACCAAAAACATTCAGTACTTC
14,TRBV10-1,TRBJ2-1,.,.,CASSPARDHQEQFF,TGCGCCAGCAGTCCCGCCCGGGACCACCAGGAGCAGTTCTTC
17,TRBV19,TRBJ2-4,.,.,CASSIPTGALAKNIQYF,TGTGCCAGTAGTATCCCGACAGGAGCATTAGCCAAAAACATTCAGTACTTC
13,TRBV19,TRBJ1-1,.,.,CASSIEAGNRAFF,TGTGCCAGTAGTATCGAGGCAGGGAATAGAGCTTTCTTT
11,TRBV6-1,TRBJ1-3,.,.,CASTTVGTIYF,TGTGCCAGCACGACAGTTGGGACCATATATTTT
15,TRBV18,TRBJ2-2,TRBD2,once,CASPGTSDRTGELFF,TGTGCCAGCCCCGGGACTAGCGATCGCACCGGGGAGCTGTTTTTT
15,TRBV2,TRBJ2-3,TRBD2,.,CASSSLAGGGDTQYF,TGTGCCAGCAGCTCACTAGCGGGAGGTGGCGATACGCAGTATTTT
14,TRBV5-5,TRBJ1-2,.,.,CASSSFDTAYGYTF,TGTGCCAGCAGCTCCTTCGATACCGCTTATGGCTACACCTTC
15,TRBV2,TRBJ1-5,.,.,CASRGIGSSNQPQHF,TGTGCCAGCAGGGGAATTGGCAGTAGCAATCAGCCCCAGCATTTT
15,TRBV28,TRBJ1-6,.,few,CASSLPEGLNSPLHF,TGTGCCAGCAGTCTCCCCGAGGGGCTAAATTCACCCCTCCACTTT
13,TRBV2,TRBJ1-3,TRBD1,.,CASTSTGRVTIYF,TGTGCCAGCACCTCGACAGGGAGAGTCACCATATATTTT
13,TRBV13,TRBJ2-7,.,.,CASSLGSRIEQYF,TGTGCCAGCAGCTTAGGAAGCCGCATTGAGCAGTACTTC
12,TRBV6-5,TRBJ1-1,.,.,CASSYATGEAFF,TGTGCCAGCAGCTATGCCACAGGTGAAGCTTTCTTT
13,TRBV7-3,TRBJ2-7,TRBD1,.,CASSLTGGYEQYF,TGTGCCAGCAGCCTGACAGGGGGCTACGAGCAGTACTTC
15,TRBV4-2,TRBJ2-7,TRBD2,.,CASSPRLAGLYEQYF,TGTGCCAGCAGCCCCCGACTAGCGGGGCTATACGAGCAGTACTTC